What follows describes a single T cell receptor beta chain. Its specificity is not known. This record belongs to a study of OX40 agonist ivuxolimab in advanced cancers. The CDR3 spans 15 residues. CDR1 is SGHTA, CDR2 FQGTGA, per germline. V was cut by 1 base and J by 1 base, with 10 bases left in between. Study outcomes and limitations: Among the lowest levels of clonal expansion were found in partial responders at 0.1-3.0 mg/kg. CD4+ and CD8+ blood T cells expanded clonally by week 6 at 0.1 to 3.0 mg/kg.

Profiling relied on immunoSEQ multiplex PCR, and the TCRdb table lists in-frame clones only, not all of them. Of over 20,000 clones in the sample, around three quarters were seen once. The specimen comprised CD4+ or CD8+ T cells sorted from blood, sampled in a trial of the OX40 agonist ivuxolimab. The source of this sequence is an adult with an advanced solid tumor such as melanoma, head and neck, liver or kidney cancer. The chain carries TRBV7-3 and TRBJ1-1; D is possibly TRBD1 (6 bases). The CDR3 DNA reads TGTGCCAGCAGCTTAATGGGGGCTAAGAACACTGAAGCTTTCTTT. This codes for CASSLMGAKNTEAFF.